The 31 T cell receptor beta chains below all came from one sample that was sequenced in a study of blood T cell dynamics during melanoma immunotherapy. The time point here: week 3, after first cycle of checkpoint inhibitor. Using immunoSEQ multiplex PCR, the repertoire was profiled, and TCRdb retains in-frame clones only, with some absent. The data show roughly 16,000 clones, approximately 94% seen once. The sample was effector memory CD8+ T cells from blood, taken from a patient treated with checkpoint blockade. The receptors stem from a human donor with melanoma.

This clone was observed a single time. This chain joins TRBV7-9 and TRBJ2-7, with 9 bases matching TRBD2. V lost 4 bases, J lost 2 bases, and 6 bases stayed unmatched. The CDR3 contains 15 residues. Germline assignment: CDR1 SEHNR and CDR2 FQNEAQ (reference sequence). CDR3: CASSSTSGATYEQYF. The CDR3 DNA reads as TGTGCCAGCAGCTCGACTAGCGGAGCCACCTACGAGCAGTACTTC.

V and J are TRBV6-5 and TRBJ2-7; D may be TRBD1 (7 bases). This CDR3 has 14 residues. The germline V gene encodes CDR1 MNHEY and CDR2 SVGAGI. The ends were cut back, 4 bases at V and 2 bases at J, with 12 bases in the middle. For the CDR3, the DNA is TGTGCCAGCAGTTTCACAGGGGAGGCCTACGAGCAGTACTTC. Its protein product is CASSFTGEAYEQYF.

The chain has TRBV7-9 and TRBJ2-6, with D unresolved. The V gene's germline CDR1 is SEHNR and CDR2 FQNEAQ (reference sequence). Between the trimmed V and J ends, which lost 5 bases and 5 bases, there was a span of 16 bases. The CDR3 sequence is 16 residues long. CDR3 residues: CASSLGIQSRANVLTF. The CDR3 coding sequence is TGTGCCAGCAGCCTGGGCATACAAAGTCGGGCCAACGTCCTGACTTTC. Together with reference TRBV7-9 and TRBJ2-6, the CDR3 gives the full variable domain: DTGVSQNPRHKITKRGQNVTFRCDPISEHNRLYWYRQTLGQGPEFLTYFQNEAQLEKSRLLSDRFSAERPKGSFSTLEIQRTEQGDSAMYLCASSLGIQSRANVLTFGAGSRLTVL.

The gene calls are TRBV28 and TRBJ1-1; 7 positions match TRBD1. With 1 base clipped from V and 5 bases from J, the junction kept 7 bases outside the gene matches. CDR3 length: 15 residues. CDR1 MDHEN and CDR2 SYDVKM come from the germline V gene. DNA of the CDR3: TGTGCCAGCAGTTTATACTACAGGGGATTGACTGAAGCTTTCTTT. Protein sequence: CASSLYYRGLTEAFF.

The chain's CDR3 is CASTSRRSTWGYTF. CDR3 nucleotide sequence: TGTGCCAGCACCTCAAGGAGGTCCACGTGGGGCTACACCTTC. This chain joins TRBV28 and TRBJ1-2, with D uncertain. V dropped 7 bases and J dropped 8 bases, with 20 bases sitting between them. The CDR3 is made up of 14 amino acids. CDR1 is MDHEN, CDR2 SYDVKM, per germline.

The V and J genes are TRBV15 and TRBJ2-7; 9 nucleotides line up with TRBD1. V trimming: 0 bases; J trimming: 2 bases; junction bases outside the gene matches: 2. From germline, CDR1 is LNHNV and CDR2 YYDKDF (reference sequence). This CDR3 is 15 amino acids long. This chain's CDR3 is CATSRDRQGAYEQYF. The CDR3 bases are TGTGCCACCAGCAGAGATCGACAGGGGGCCTACGAGCAGTACTTC. Supplemented by reference TRBV15 and TRBJ2-7, the full variable domain reads DAMVIQNPRYQVTQFGKPVTLSCSQTLNHNVMYWYQQKSSQAPKLLFHYYDKDFNNEADTPDNFQSRRPNTSFCFLDIRSPGLGDTAMYLCATSRDRQGAYEQYFGPGTRLTVT.

V usage is TRBV28 and J usage is TRBJ2-7; 8 positions agree with TRBD2. The CDR3 spans 16 residues. Germline-derived CDR1 and CDR2 are MDHEN and SYDVKM. The junction had 11 bases not matched to a gene; V was cut back by 7 bases and J by 0 bases. The CDR3 spells CASTPTDSGASYEQYF. CDR3 nucleotide sequence: TGTGCCAGCACCCCAACGGATAGCGGGGCCTCCTACGAGCAGTACTTC.

V and J are TRBV7-9 and TRBJ2-1; 9 bases align to TRBD2. The CDR3 length is 11 residues. V gave up 5 bases and J gave up 14 bases; unmatched junction bases: 4. Looked up from germline, CDR1 is SEHNR and CDR2 is FQNEAQ (reference sequence). CDR3 amino acids: CASSAGGSEFF. CDR3 coding DNA: TGTGCCAGCAGCGCGGGGGGGAGTGAGTTCTTC.

With regard to this clone: Its ends do not fully match the called genes, so a read error is possible. This sequence joins TRBV2 and TRBJ2-7; 11 bases are a match to TRBD2. This CDR3 region has 15 residues. Germline V gives CDR1 SNHLY, CDR2 FYNNEI. CDR3 protein: CASSEGLAGFTEQYF. The CDR3 coding sequence is TGTGCCAGCAGCGAAGGACTAGCGGGCTTTACGGAGCAGTACTTC.

The DNA of the CDR3 is TGTGCCAGCAGCTTAGGAACAGGGGGAGGTGAAAAACTGTTTTTT. It yields the protein CASSLGTGGGEKLFF. The rearrangement joins TRBV13 to TRBJ1-4; 8 bases fit TRBD1. V was clipped by 0 bases and J by 7 bases; unmatched bases: 4. The germline gives CDR1 PRHDT, CDR2 FYEKMQ (reference sequence). The CDR3 runs to 15 residues. Variable domain in full (rest from reference TRBV13 and TRBJ1-4): AAGVIQSPRHLIKEKRETATLKCYPIPRHDTVYWYQQGPGQDPQFLISFYEKMQSDKGSIPDRFSAQQFSDYHSELNMSSLELGDSALYFCASSLGTGGGEKLFFGSGTQLSVL.

This chain joins TRBV10-2 and TRBJ1-1; the D gene is possibly TRBD1 (6 bases). The CDR3 has 12 amino acids. Trimming shortened V by 5 bases and J by 6 bases, and 10 bases separated the two germline ends. The V gene's germline CDR1 is WSHSY and CDR2 SAAADI. The CDR3 spells CASSLDRSEAFF. In DNA form, the CDR3 reads TGCGCCAGCAGTTTGGACAGATCTGAAGCTTTCTTT.

The CDR3 region is CATGVGIGTDTQYF. The DNA of the CDR3 is TGTGCCACCGGGGTCGGGATCGGCACAGATACGCAGTATTTT. The V call is TRBV19, the J call TRBJ2-3; D might be TRBD2 (5 bases). V was pared by 10 bases and J by 1 base, with 15 bases between. Germline CDR1 and CDR2: LNHDA and SQIVND (reference sequence). CDR3 length: 14 residues.

V usage is TRBV27 and J usage is TRBJ2-7; TRBD2 agrees at 13 bases. V lost 5 bases to trimming and J lost 5 bases; unmatched junction nucleotides: 3. The CDR3 contains 14 residues. Germline V gene sequence: CDR1 MNHEY, CDR2 SMNVEV (reference sequence). The CDR3 sequence: CASSGTSGKNEQYF. DNA for the CDR3: TGTGCCAGCAGTGGGACTAGCGGGAAGAACGAGCAGTACTTC.

This rearrangement joins TRBV4-1 to TRBJ2-2; no reliable D call. Trimming left V 4 bases short and J 6 bases short, with 18 bases between. This CDR3 has 16 residues. Germline V gene lookup returns CDR1 MGHRA and CDR2 YSYEKL. CDR3 DNA: TGCGCCAGCAGCCCTCTCTTGCGCGGCTTGTCCGGGGAGCTGTTTTTT. Residues: CASSPLLRGLSGELFF.

This chain connects TRBV6-6 to TRBJ2-7; TRBD2 agrees at 13 bases. This CDR3 spans 15 amino acids. V was pared by 6 bases and J by 4 bases, with 6 bases of the junction left unmatched. Germline lookup yields CDR1 MNHNY and CDR2 SVGAGI (reference sequence). The DNA of the CDR3 is TGTGCCAGCAGCACGGGACTAGCGGGACCTTACGAGCAGTACTTC. Translated: CASSTGLAGPYEQYF.

This clone was found once. The J gene is TRBJ2-3, the V gene TRBV27; the match to TRBD2 covers 9 bases. Germline lookup yields CDR1 MNHEY and CDR2 SMNVEV (reference sequence). CDR3 size: 16 residues. J was trimmed by 4 bases and V by 0 bases; bases with no gene match: 5. CDR3 sequence: CASSLSVSGSSDTQYF. CDR3 sequence (DNA): TGTGCCAGCAGTTTATCGGTTAGCGGGAGTTCAGATACGCAGTATTTT.

The V and J genes are TRBV11-2 and TRBJ2-1; the match to TRBD2 covers 12 bases. J lost 6 bases, V lost 0 bases, and 6 bases had no gene match. The CDR3 spans 17 residues. Germline lookup yields CDR1 SGHAT and CDR2 FQNNGV. The CDR3 nucleotides read TGTGCCAGCAGCTTAGATAGGCGGACTAGCGGGGTCAATGAGCAGTTCTTC. This encodes CASSLDRRTSGVNEQFF.

This clone has just one count. The chain links TRBV7-8 to TRBJ2-7; no reliable D call. Deletions cut 4 bases from V and 5 bases from J, with 15 bases between. The germline CDR1 and CDR2 sequences are SGHVS and FQNEAQ. The CDR3 consists of 14 residues. The CDR3 sequence is CASSSTWLQNEQYF. The CDR3 DNA is TGTGCCAGCAGCTCCACGTGGCTGCAAAACGAGCAGTACTTC.

CDR3 loop: CASAKVGNEQFF. The CDR3 nucleotides read TGTGCCAGCGCGAAGGTGGGCAATGAGCAGTTCTTC. The rearrangement links TRBV9 to TRBJ2-1; D gene unclear. The V end was cut by 7 bases, the J end by 6 bases, with 11 bases between. This CDR3 region has 12 residues. The germline V gene has CDR1 SGDLS and CDR2 YYNGEE.

The chain uses TRBV4-1 and TRBJ2-1, with 9 bases matching TRBD1. Germline values: CDR1 MGHRA, CDR2 YSYEKL. The CDR3 has 15 amino acids. V gave up 2 bases and J gave up 8 bases; unmatched junction bases: 7. The CDR3 DNA follows: TGCGCCAGCAGCCAATGGGGACAGGGTTTCGATGAGCAGTTCTTC. This translates into CASSQWGQGFDEQFF.

The chain recombines TRBV9 with TRBJ2-1; D is unclear. This CDR3 region has 15 residues. CDR1 SGDLS and CDR2 YYNGEE come from the germline V gene. Trimming shortened V by 0 bases and J by 8 bases, and 15 bases separated the two germline ends. DNA for the CDR3: TGTGCCAGCAGCGTAGTAAGCGCCATCCGCGATGAGCAGTTCTTC. Translated: CASSVVSAIRDEQFF.

J is TRBJ2-1 and V is TRBV5-1; 8 nucleotides match TRBD2. V shed 0 bases, J shed 10 bases, and the junction held 3 bases outside the gene matches. The CDR3 consists of 13 residues. Germline lookup yields CDR1 SGHRS and CDR2 YFSETQ. The CDR3 DNA follows: TGCGCCAGCAGCTTGGCGGGAGGGGAGGAGCAGTTCTTC. It encodes CASSLAGGEEQFF.

This clone was counted once. The V gene is TRBV9, the J gene TRBJ2-3, with a weak D call TRBD1 (5 bases). The CDR3 covers 14 residues. The germline V gene has CDR1 SGDLS and CDR2 YYNGEE. V was cut by 0 bases and J by 11 bases, with 16 bases left in between. CDR3 bases: TGTGCCAGCAGCGTAGATGGGGCTCCAGTAAGGCAGTATTTT. Translation gives CASSVDGAPVRQYF. Combining the CDR3 with reference TRBV9 and TRBJ2-3 gives the whole variable domain DSGVTQTPKHLITATGQRVTLRCSPRSGDLSVYWYQQSLDQGLQFLIQYYNGEERAKGNILERFSAQQFPDLHSELNLSSLELGDSALYFCASSVDGAPVRQYFGPGTRLTVL.

V is TRBV27 and J is TRBJ2-1; D unclear. This CDR3 spans 18 amino acids. V gave up 3 bases and J gave up 4 bases, with 22 bases separating them. CDR1 MNHEY and CDR2 SMNVEV come from the germline V gene (reference sequence). The chain's CDR3 is CASSFSSLDLQKYNEQFF. The CDR3 nucleotides are TGTGCCAGCAGTTTTAGTTCCCTTGACTTACAAAAATACAATGAGCAGTTCTTC.

The CDR3 is CASSLRQGAVSQPQHF. CDR3 sequence (DNA): TGTGCCAGCAGTTTACGGCAGGGGGCCGTAAGTCAGCCCCAGCATTTT. This rearrangement joins TRBV28 to TRBJ1-5; 8 positions match TRBD1. The CDR3 contains 16 residues. CDR1 and CDR2 from the germline V gene are MDHEN and SYDVKM. V shed 2 bases and J 6 bases; nucleotides not matched to a gene: 9.

The chain uses TRBV7-3 and TRBJ2-3; the D is unclear. There are 12 residues in the CDR3. CDR1 is SGHTA and CDR2 is FQGTGA in the germline V gene. The V and J ends lost 5 bases and 5 bases respectively, with 8 bases between them. The CDR3 loop is CASSETGDTQYF. The CDR3 DNA follows: TGTGCCAGCAGCGAGACCGGAGATACGCAGTATTTT.

CDR3 nucleotides: TGTGCCACCCAAGGGCCAGCCGGTCCTAATGAAAAACTGTTTTTT. This sequence encodes CATQGPAGPNEKLFF. This chain uses TRBV5-6 with TRBJ1-4; D remains unclear. The V end was cut by 9 bases, the J end by 3 bases, with 18 bases between. This CDR3 contains 15 residues. The germline CDR1 and CDR2 sequences are SGHDT and YYEEEE.

The chain recombines TRBV27 with TRBJ1-3; D gene ambiguous. Trimming took off 3 bases at V and 2 bases at J, with 5 bases between the two ends. There are 13 residues in the CDR3. In germline, CDR1 is MNHEY, CDR2 SMNVEV (reference sequence). CDR3 coding DNA: TGTGCCAGCAGTTTTTCGCCTGGAAACACCATATATTTT. Protein product: CASSFSPGNTIYF.

This clone was counted once. V and J are TRBV5-1 and TRBJ1-4, with D unresolved. V was pared by 0 bases and J by 7 bases, with 4 bases between. The germline gives CDR1 SGHRS, CDR2 YFSETQ. The CDR3 is 12 amino acids. The chain's CDR3 is CASSLGGEKLFF. The CDR3 region has the DNA TGCGCCAGCAGCTTGGGCGGTGAAAAACTGTTTTTT.

The chain recombines TRBV11-3 with TRBJ2-1, with D perhaps TRBD1 (6 bases). This CDR3 has 13 amino acids. The V end lost 5 bases, the J end lost 9 bases, and 14 bases lay between the germline ends. Germline V lookup: CDR1 SGHNT, CDR2 YENEEA. CDR3 protein: CASSPRGDPEQFF. The CDR3 nucleotides are TGTGCCAGCAGCCCCAGGGGAGACCCTGAGCAGTTCTTC.

The chain links TRBV7-6 to TRBJ2-1; a possible D gene is TRBD1 (5 bases). The CDR3 totals 13 residues. The germline V and J ends were trimmed by 1 base and 5 bases, with 6 bases remaining between them. Germline CDR1 SGHVS, CDR2 FNYEAQ. CDR3 coding DNA: TGTGCCAGCAGCTTAGGGGGCCACAATGAGCAGTTCTTC. Translated, it gives CASSLGGHNEQFF. The full variable domain, completed using reference TRBV7-6 and TRBJ2-1, is GAGVSQSPRYKVTKRGQDVALRCDPISGHVSLYWYRQALGQGPEFLTYFNYEAQQDKSGLPNDRFSAERPEGSISTLTIQRTEQRDSAMYRCASSLGGHNEQFFGPGTRLTVL.